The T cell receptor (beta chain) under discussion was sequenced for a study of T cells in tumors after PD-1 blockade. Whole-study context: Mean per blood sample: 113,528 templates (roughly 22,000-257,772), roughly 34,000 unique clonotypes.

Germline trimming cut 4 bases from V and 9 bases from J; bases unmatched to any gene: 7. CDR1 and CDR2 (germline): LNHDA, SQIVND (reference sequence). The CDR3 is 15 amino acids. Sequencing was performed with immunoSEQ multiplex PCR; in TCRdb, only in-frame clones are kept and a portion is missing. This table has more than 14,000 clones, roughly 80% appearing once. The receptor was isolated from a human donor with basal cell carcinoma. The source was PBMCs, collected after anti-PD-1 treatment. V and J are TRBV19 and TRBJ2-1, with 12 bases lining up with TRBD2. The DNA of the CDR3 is TGTGCCAGTAGTACCCTAGCGGGAGGGCCGGTTGAGCAGTTCTTC. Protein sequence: CASSTLAGGPVEQFF.